This T cell receptor (beta chain) appears in the sequencing data of a study of blood T cells in healthy people across ages. Worth noting for this clonotype: The antigen is not known.

PBMCs numbering at least 6.5 million were isolated per sample. Regarding the study as a whole: Diversity was higher, and naive CD4+ cells more numerous, in long-lived donors than in aged donors.

The germline CDR1 and CDR2 sequences are SGDLS and YYNGEE. The V gene end was trimmed by 4 bases and the J gene end by 1 base; junction bases not matched to a gene: 12. The CDR3 runs to 18 residues. A J-beta primer mix and a sample-barcoded 5' primer were used in a second PCR of about 7 to 11 cycles. Each cDNA molecule carried a tag from a template-switch adaptor that contained 12 random nucleotides. All samples yielded 2.5 million or more CDR3-containing paired-end reads. TCRdb recomputed calls from the 5' RACE reads with MiXCR, one row per CDR3 protein. The sample records approximately 730,000 distinct CDR3 sequences, 53% being singletons.

Input material: blood. The chain employs TRBV9 and TRBJ2-5; 11 bases align to TRBD2. This clonotype originated in a man older than 75 in good health. CDR3 nucleotide sequence: TGTGCCAGCAGCACGCGACCTAATAGCGGGAGGGCCCAAGAGACCCAGTACTTC. Protein product: CASSTRPNSGRAQETQYF.